This T cell receptor beta chain was identified during a study of OX40 agonist ivuxolimab in advanced cancers. Findings of the study overall: Dose levels from 0.1 to 3.0 mg/kg saw CD4+ and CD8+ blood T cells expand clonally by week 6.

Profiling relied on immunoSEQ multiplex PCR, and the TCRdb table lists in-frame clones only, not all of them. The data contain 20,000 to 25,000 clones, roughly nine tenths of them singletons. Germline V gives CDR1 SEHNR, CDR2 FQNEAQ (reference sequence). This CDR3 is 14 amino acids long. V lost 0 bases to trimming and J lost 4 bases; unmatched junction nucleotides: 2. Sampled blood was obtained at baseline, cycle 4 day 1, and cycle 7 day 1. For this clone: Antigen: not known.

The sample was CD4+ or CD8+ T cells sorted from blood, taken in a trial of the OX40 agonist ivuxolimab. The V gene is TRBV7-9, the J gene TRBJ1-2; 7 positions match TRBD1. This TCR was sampled from an adult with an advanced solid tumor such as melanoma, head and neck, liver or kidney cancer. CDR3 in DNA: TGTGCCAGCAGCTTAGCAGGGGGCGGCTATGGCTACACCTTC. It codes for CASSLAGGGYGYTF.